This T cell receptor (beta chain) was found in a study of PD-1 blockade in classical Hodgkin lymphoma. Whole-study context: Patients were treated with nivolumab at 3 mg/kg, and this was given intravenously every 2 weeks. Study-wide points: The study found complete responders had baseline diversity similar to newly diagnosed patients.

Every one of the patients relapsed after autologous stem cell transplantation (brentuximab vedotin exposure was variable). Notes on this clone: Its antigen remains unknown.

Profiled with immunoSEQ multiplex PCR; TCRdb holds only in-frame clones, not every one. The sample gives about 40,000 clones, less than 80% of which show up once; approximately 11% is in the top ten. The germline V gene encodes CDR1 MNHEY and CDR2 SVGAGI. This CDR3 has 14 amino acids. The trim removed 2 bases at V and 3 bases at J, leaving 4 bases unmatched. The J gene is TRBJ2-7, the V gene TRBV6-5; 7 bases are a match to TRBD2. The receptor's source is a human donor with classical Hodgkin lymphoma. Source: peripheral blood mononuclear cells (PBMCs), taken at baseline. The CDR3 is CASSYAGANYEQYF. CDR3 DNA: TGTGCCAGCAGTTACGCGGGAGCCAACTACGAGCAGTACTTC.